A single sample gave rise to the 14 T cell receptor beta chains below, sequenced in a study of T cells in Graves' hyperthyroidism and ophthalmopathy. RNA transcripts yielded amplified TCR beta CDR3 regions. Researchers ran a first-round RT-PCR on the TCR CDR3 using the HTBI primer set. MiXCR was run by TCRdb on the multiplex PCR reads, yielding one entry per CDR3 protein. The sample contains 300,000 to 400,000 distinct CDR3 sequences, roughly a fifth of which appear only once. The specimen sequenced was blood. The source of these receptors is a woman aged 50 to 60 with Graves' hyperthyroidism.

This clonotype appeared many times. The chain couples TRBV28 to TRBJ1-4, with D possibly matching TRBD1 (6 bases). Trimming took off 3 bases at V and 8 bases at J, with 19 bases between the two ends. The germline gives CDR1 MDHEN, CDR2 SYDVKM. The length of the CDR3 is 16 residues. CDR3: CASSFWLGGEGEKLFF. The CDR3 DNA sequence: TGTGCCAGCAGTTTCTGGCTTGGGGGCGAGGGGGAAAAACTGTTTTTT.

In regard to this clonotype: One base away lies a much larger clone, so this may be a sequencing read error. This chain links TRBV11-2 with TRBJ1-1; D is uncertain. The germline gives CDR1 SGHAT, CDR2 FQNNGV. The CDR3 extends over 14 amino acids. Here the CDR3 reads CASTGQGSNTETFF. In nucleotides, the CDR3 is TGTGCCAGCACCGGGCAAGGGTCGAACACTGAAACTTTCTTT.

V gene TRBV10-3 combines with J gene TRBJ2-3; D is possibly TRBD2 (6 bases). This CDR3 is 13 amino acids long. V lost 5 bases to trimming and J lost 6 bases, with 12 bases between them. In germline, CDR1 is ENHRY, CDR2 SYGVKD. The CDR3 is CAISRPGEDTQYF. The CDR3 DNA sequence: TGTGCCATCAGTCGCCCGGGGGAGGATACGCAGTATTTT.

This clonotype has ten or more counts. The rearrangement links TRBV20-1 to TRBJ2-7; D tentatively fits TRBD1 or TRBD2 (5 bases each). From germline, CDR1 is DFQATT and CDR2 SNEGSKA (reference sequence). V was clipped by 4 bases and J by 5 bases, with 12 bases between them. The CDR3 runs to 12 residues. The chain's CDR3 is CSAKSQGDEQYF. Written as DNA, the CDR3 is TGCAGTGCTAAGTCCCAGGGAGACGAGCAGTACTTC.

This clonotype was detected many times. The chain uses TRBV3-1 and TRBJ2-7, with 9 bases that match TRBD2. Germline values: CDR1 LGHDT, CDR2 YNNKEL (reference sequence). The trim removed 5 bases at V and 2 bases at J, leaving 7 bases unmatched. The CDR3 is 15 amino acids. The CDR3 sequence: CASSSSGRPTYEQYF. The CDR3 region has the DNA TGTGCCAGCAGCTCAAGCGGGAGGCCCACCTACGAGCAGTACTTC.

This clonotype has only a few counts. The chain joins TRBV29-1 to TRBJ1-4, with 10 nucleotides matching TRBD1. The CDR3 consists of 17 residues. Germline V gives CDR1 SQVTM, CDR2 ANQGSEA. Trimming at V came to 7 bases and at J to 5 bases, leaving 16 bases not matched to a gene. The CDR3 protein is CSARKPGQGLINEKLFF. CDR3 DNA: TGCAGCGCTAGGAAACCGGGACAGGGGTTAATAAATGAAAAACTGTTTTTT. The full variable domain, with the rest looked up from reference TRBV29-1 and TRBJ1-4, is SAVISQKPSRDICQRGTSLTIQCQVDSQVTMMFWYRQQPGQSLTLIATANQGSEATYESGFVIDKFPISRPNLTFSTLTVSNMSPEDSSIYLCSARKPGQGLINEKLFFGSGTQLSVL.

This clonotype has a handful of counts. The V gene is TRBV6-6, the J gene TRBJ2-5; no reliable D call. Trimming removed 2 bases at V and 5 bases at J, with 9 bases between. Germline assignment: CDR1 MNHNY and CDR2 SVGAGI (reference sequence). This CDR3 spans 13 amino acids. The CDR3 loop is CASSYRIGETQYF. The CDR3 DNA sequence: TGTGCCAGCAGTTACAGGATTGGTGAGACCCAGTACTTC.

This clonotype has only one observation. The rearrangement uses TRBV6-1 and TRBJ1-5; TRBD1 might be the D (6 bases). The germline CDR1 and CDR2 sequences are MNHNS and SASEGT. This CDR3 contains 19 residues. The V and J ends lost 6 bases and 0 bases respectively, with 24 bases between them. The CDR3 sequence is CASRFATGSNSYSNQPQHF. The CDR3 region has the DNA TGTGCCAGCAGATTCGCGACAGGAAGCAATTCCTATAGCAATCAGCCCCAGCATTTT.

This clonotype was found many times. The rearrangement joins TRBV28 to TRBJ1-2; 8 positions match TRBD1. Unmatched junction bases numbered 13, after V lost 2 bases and J lost 8 bases. This CDR3 contains 16 residues. CDR1 is MDHEN and CDR2 is SYDVKM in the germline V gene. Here the CDR3 DNA reads TGTGCCAGCAGTTTAATTTCGGCCGGACAGGGTAGGGGCTACACCTTC. This encodes CASSLISAGQGRGYTF.

This clonotype was observed many times. The J gene is TRBJ2-1, the V gene TRBV28; tentative D call: TRBD2 (5 bases). Deletions cut 4 bases from V and 0 bases from J, with 16 bases between. Germline V gene data show CDR1 as MDHEN and CDR2 as SYDVKM. This CDR3 spans 17 amino acids. In nucleotides, the CDR3 is TGTGCCAGCAGTTCCCCTCTAGCCCCGAGCTCCTACAATGAGCAGTTCTTC. Translating it yields CASSSPLAPSSYNEQFF.

This clonotype was counted ten times or more. The CDR3 loop reads CASRGDRGFNSPLHF. CDR3 in DNA: TGTGCCAGCAGGGGAGACAGGGGGTTTAATTCACCCCTCCACTTT. The rearrangement uses TRBV25-1 and TRBJ1-6; the match to TRBD1 covers 9 bases. Germline V gene lookup returns CDR1 MGHDK and CDR2 SYGVNS. The ends lost 6 bases at V and 6 bases at J; junction bases unmatched: 6. This CDR3 has 15 residues.

The rearrangement joins TRBV20-1 to TRBJ2-7, with TRBD1 matching 12 bases. The trim removed 6 bases at V and 7 bases at J, leaving 13 bases unmatched. CDR3 length equals 15 residues. Germline assignment: CDR1 DFQATT and CDR2 SNEGSKA (reference sequence). In DNA, the CDR3 is TGCAGTGCCAGTCCCGGGACAGGGGGCGGTTCGGAGCAGTACTTC. This gives the protein CSASPGTGGGSEQYF.

The sample holds a few counts of this clonotype. This rearrangement joins TRBV9 to TRBJ1-3; no clear D gene. The germline V and J ends were trimmed by 4 bases and 0 bases, with 17 bases remaining between them. The CDR3 length is 17 residues. Per germline, CDR1 SGDLS and CDR2 YYNGEE. As DNA, the CDR3 is TGTGCCAGCAGCCGTTCCGAGGCACTCAACTCTGGAAACACCATATATTTT. Translated, it gives CASSRSEALNSGNTIYF.

V gene TRBV20-1 combines with J gene TRBJ1-3; weak D call: TRBD1 (5 bases). The CDR3 sequence is 14 residues long. The germline V and J ends were trimmed by 5 bases and 4 bases, with 15 bases remaining between them. Germline V lookup: CDR1 DFQATT, CDR2 SNEGSKA (reference sequence). CDR3: CSAGPTVTGNTIYF. In DNA, the CDR3 is TGCAGTGCTGGTCCGACAGTTACAGGAAACACCATATATTTT.